This T cell receptor (beta chain) was documented in a study of T cells in Graves' hyperthyroidism and ophthalmopathy. Looking at the study overall: Peripheral blood was drawn at first diagnosis, prior to all treatment. Overall study results and limits: The majority of expanded thyroid clonotypes above 0.001 also appeared in blood.

Trimming removed 1 base at V and 2 bases at J, with 12 bases between. The CDR3 is 15 residues long. CDR1 is SNHLY and CDR2 is FYNNEI in the germline V gene. As concerns this clonotype: Antigen unknown.

The diagnostic basis comprised clinical symptoms, serum thyroxine and TRAb, thyroid ultrasound and orbital computed tomography. The authors obtained PBMCs from around 11 ml of fresh peripheral blood. The CDR3 regions of TCR beta were amplified from RNA transcripts. The HTBI set primed first-round TCR CDR3 RT-PCR. TCRdb redid the calling of the multiplex PCR reads with MiXCR, one entry per CDR3 protein. The sample lists 500,000 to 650,000 distinct CDR3 sequences, just under 20% occurring once. The sample consisted of blood. V usage is TRBV2 and J usage is TRBJ2-7; D is ambiguous. The source is a man in his forties with Graves' ophthalmopathy. The CDR3 bases are TGTGCCAGCAGTGAAGATTTTAGTGCCACCTACGAGCAGTACTTC. Encoded protein: CASSEDFSATYEQYF.